This T cell receptor (beta chain) was recovered during a study of blood T cell repertoires in COVID-19. Overall study: Acute and convalescent COVID-19 samples came from the United States, Italy and Spain. T cells, B-cell-depleted T cells, or PBMCs supplied cDNA or gDNA.

Per the original methods: Estimated nucleated cell counts came from reference gene primer amplification. Data came from immunoSEQ multiplex PCR; TCRdb stores just in-frame clones and leaves some out. The DNA gave D and trimming, while V, J and clone size come from that table. The table shows 25,000 to 30,000 clones, with about 90% occurring only once. Germline V gives CDR1 MNHEY, CDR2 SMNVEV (reference sequence). The junction had 14 bases not matched to a gene; V was cut back by 4 bases and J by 8 bases. The CDR3 consists of 17 residues. Sequencing was done on a sample of peripheral blood. The chain carries TRBV27 and TRBJ2-1; 10 positions match TRBD1. This clonotype was obtained from a man aged 70-80 years with acute or convalescent COVID-19. DNA for the CDR3: TGTGCCAGCAGTTCCCCGTCGGGACAGGGGTCCGGGGATGAGCAGTTCTTC. As protein: CASSSPSGQGSGDEQFF.